This section outlines one TCR beta chain sequence together with its context. The sample belongs to a study of T-cell reconstitution after alpha-beta-depleted transplantation in children. The V and J ends lost 5 bases and 4 bases respectively, with 12 bases between them. Germline V gives CDR1 DFQATT, CDR2 SNEGSKA (reference sequence). There are 12 residues in the CDR3. During its preparation, the TCRbeta library received unique molecular identifiers. TCRdb itself ran the PCR reads through MiXCR, one entry per CDR3 protein. Of some 500,000 distinct CDR3 sequences listed, around 18% are singletons. The TCR sequence derives from a human donor who donated a stem cell graft to a child with acute lymphoblastic leukemia. The chain employs TRBV20-1 and TRBJ2-7; no firm D call. The source was PBMCs from the stem cell graft donor, collected from the stem cell graft. This CDR3 is CSAVTRPYEQYF. CDR3 sequence (DNA): TGCAGTGCTGTTACACGGCCTTACGAGCAGTACTTC.